This passage covers 17 T cell receptor beta chains from one sample sequenced in a study of blood T cells in healthy people across ages. Together with a sample-barcoded 5' primer, a J-beta primer mix was included in a second PCR lasting about 6 to 11 cycles. MiXCR, run by TCRdb on the 5' RACE reads, gives a single entry per CDR3 protein. The data hold some 1.5 million distinct CDR3 sequences, with under 30% observed a single time. Specimen: blood. Every receptor here comes from a woman in her twenties or thirties in good health.

Comments on this clonotype: A much larger clone sits a single nucleotide away, making a read error possible. The chain combines TRBV18 with TRBJ2-7; maybe TRBD1 (6 bases). The last part of the DNA fits TRBJ2-5 better; the J call may be wrong. The CDR3 is made up of 14 amino acids. Germline V CDR1 and CDR2: KGHSH, LQKENI. The CDR3 nucleotides are TGTGCCAGCTCTCCGGACAGTTTCCGAGAGACCCAGTACTTC. Translated: CASSPDSFRETQYF.

This clonotype occurred a few times. V is TRBV28 and J is TRBJ2-7, with 9 bases lining up with TRBD2. The J call may be incorrect, as the DNA end agrees better with TRBJ2-5. Germline lookup yields CDR1 MDHEN and CDR2 SYDVKM. The CDR3 consists of 16 residues. In DNA form, the CDR3 reads TGTGCCAGCAGTTTTTGGTCGCGGGGGGGCCGGGAGACCCAGTACTTC. Its protein product is CASSFWSRGGRETQYF.

The rearrangement joins TRBV20-1 to TRBJ2-5, with 8 bases that match TRBD2. The CDR3 has 14 amino acids. V shed 7 bases and J 4 bases; nucleotides not matched to a gene: 11. The germline CDR1 and CDR2 sequences are DFQATT and SNEGSKA (reference sequence). DNA of the CDR3: TGCAGTGTTCACGGGCGGGGGGAAGGAGAGACCCAGTACTTC. This gives the protein CSVHGRGEGETQYF.

This clonotype was seen repeatedly, ten times or more. The chain uses TRBV7-9 and TRBJ2-7, with D tentatively TRBD1 (5 bases). Germline V gives CDR1 SEHNR, CDR2 FQNEAQ (reference sequence). The CDR3 is 14 amino acids. Trimming took 4 bases from V and 7 from J, leaving 17 bases between them. CDR3 protein: CASSYPDSLREQYF. The CDR3 nucleotides read TGTGCCAGCAGCTATCCTGACAGTCTGAGGGAGCAGTACTTC.

This clonotype occurred a few times. The V and J genes are TRBV7-9 and TRBJ2-1; tentatively, D is TRBD2 (7 bases). V lost 8 bases, J lost 4 bases, and 21 bases lay in between. The CDR3 totals 16 residues. CDR1 and CDR2 from the germline V gene are SEHNR and FQNEAQ (reference sequence). The DNA for the CDR3 is TGTGCCAGCCAAAGGGGGGGGACCCGAAGTTACAATGAGCAGTTCTTC. It translates to CASQRGGTRSYNEQFF.

Details on this clonotype: A far larger clone differs by one base, so this is likely a read error. The gene calls are TRBV4-1 and TRBJ2-5, with TRBD1 as a possible D gene (5 bases). With 1 base removed from V and 5 bases from J, the gap between germline ends came to 8 bases. The CDR3 runs to 13 residues. CDR1 is MGHRA and CDR2 is YSYEKL in the germline V gene. The CDR3 reads CASSQVRVETQYF. In DNA form, the CDR3 reads TGCGCCAGCAGCCAAGTCAGGGTGGAGACCCAGTACTTC.

This sequence joins TRBV2 and TRBJ1-2; the match to TRBD1 covers 7 bases. The CDR3 spans 13 residues. The trim removed 8 bases at V and 5 bases at J, leaving 8 bases unmatched. Germline V gene lookup returns CDR1 SNHLY and CDR2 FYNNEI. The CDR3 DNA sequence: TGTGCCAGCGGCGAACAGGGGAATTATGGCTACACCTTC. Protein product: CASGEQGNYGYTF.

The sample holds a few counts of this clonotype. CDR3 nucleotide sequence: TGCAGTGCTAGGGTTGGCTGGCAGGACCCAAAGGAAAAACTGTTTTTT. Translating it yields CSARVGWQDPKEKLFF. The V and J genes are TRBV20-1 and TRBJ1-4, with D unresolved. CDR3 length: 16 amino acids. In germline, CDR1 is DFQATT, CDR2 SNEGSKA (reference sequence). V lost 3 bases to trimming and J lost 8 bases, with 22 bases between them.

The V call is TRBV18, the J call TRBJ1-4; 8 bases agree with TRBD1. In germline, CDR1 is KGHSH, CDR2 LQKENI. CDR3 length equals 15 residues. Trimming cost V 3 bases and J 8 bases; bases outside gene matches: 8. The chain's CDR3 is CASSPNGQGVEKLFF. As DNA, the CDR3 is TGTGCCAGCTCACCGAACGGACAGGGAGTGGAAAAACTGTTTTTT.

The sample holds a few counts of this clonotype. The J gene is TRBJ2-7, the V gene TRBV27; D may correspond to TRBD1 or TRBD2 (6 bases each). The V and J ends lost 6 bases and 4 bases respectively, with 19 bases between them. The CDR3 totals 15 residues. Germline CDR1 and CDR2: MNHEY and SMNVEV (reference sequence). CDR3 protein: CASRFPRQGRYEQYF. CDR3 coding DNA: TGTGCCAGCAGGTTCCCCCGGCAGGGGAGGTACGAGCAGTACTTC.

The chain links TRBV7-9 to TRBJ2-3; tentatively, D is TRBD1 (5 bases). CDR3 length equals 16 residues. Looked up from germline, CDR1 is SEHNR and CDR2 is FQNEAQ (reference sequence). V dropped 5 bases and J dropped 0 bases, with 15 bases sitting between them. CDR3 nucleotides: TGTGCCAGCAGCCACCTAGGGGCGGTCAGCACAGATACGCAGTATTTT. Protein product: CASSHLGAVSTDTQYF.

The CDR3 region has the DNA TGCGCCAGCGGGGGGCCAGGCCAAGAGACCCAGTACTTC. This sequence encodes CASGGPGQETQYF. V usage is TRBV5-1 and J usage is TRBJ2-5, with D perhaps being TRBD1 or TRBD2 (6 bases each). Looked up from germline, CDR1 is SGHRS and CDR2 is YFSETQ. V lost 7 bases to trimming and J lost 1 base, with 11 bases between them. The CDR3 totals 13 residues.

The V gene is TRBV10-1, the J gene TRBJ2-1, with 10 positions matching TRBD2. The CDR3 loop spans 14 amino acids. Germline lookup yields CDR1 WNHNN and CDR2 SYGVQD (reference sequence). The J segment lost 8 bases and the V segment lost 6 bases, leaving 7 bases of the junction unmatched. This chain's CDR3 is CASSSGRGSYEQFF. The CDR3 coding sequence is TGCGCCAGCAGCAGCGGGAGGGGGTCCTATGAGCAGTTCTTC.

This clonotype was detected only a few times. The CDR3 bases are TGTGCCAGCAGTTTTTCAGGGCGGCTCGGCTACGAGCAGTACTTC. Its translation is CASSFSGRLGYEQYF. The chain carries TRBV27 and TRBJ2-7; tentatively, D is TRBD1 (5 bases). The V and J ends lost 3 bases and 3 bases respectively, with 15 bases between them. This CDR3 is built from 15 residues. Germline assignment: CDR1 MNHEY and CDR2 SMNVEV (reference sequence).

Regarding this clonotype: A much larger clone differs from this one at a single base, so this may be a read error. A read error is likely, as this CDR3 ends without the conserved phenylalanine or tryptophan. J is TRBJ1-2 and V is TRBV15, with TRBD1 matching 7 bases. The junction had 7 bases not matched to a gene; V was cut back by 3 bases and J by 3 bases. Germline V lookup: CDR1 LNHNV, CDR2 YYDKDF (reference sequence). This CDR3 has 15 residues. CDR3: CATSSYEQGHYGYTL. CDR3 coding DNA: TGTGCCACCAGCAGCTACGAACAGGGGCACTATGGCTACACCCTC.

The chain joins TRBV4-1 to TRBJ1-5, with D tentatively TRBD1 (5 bases). The CDR3 totals 13 residues. Trimming pared 8 bases from V and 3 bases from J, leaving 11 bases between. CDR1 and CDR2 (germline): MGHRA, YSYEKL. The CDR3 sequence: CASGDSTNQPQHF. CDR3 nucleotide sequence: TGCGCCAGCGGAGACAGTACCAATCAGCCCCAGCATTTT.

This clonotype was counted ten times or more. The chain couples TRBV6-2 or TRBV6-3 to TRBJ2-5; 7 bases line up with TRBD2. This CDR3 has 14 amino acids. Germline V gives CDR1 MNHEY, CDR2 SVGEGT. Trimming took 6 bases from V and 2 from J; bases not matched to a gene: 6. CDR3 bases: TGTGCCAGCAGGAGAGCGGGAACTCAAGAGACCCAGTACTTC. It encodes CASRRAGTQETQYF.